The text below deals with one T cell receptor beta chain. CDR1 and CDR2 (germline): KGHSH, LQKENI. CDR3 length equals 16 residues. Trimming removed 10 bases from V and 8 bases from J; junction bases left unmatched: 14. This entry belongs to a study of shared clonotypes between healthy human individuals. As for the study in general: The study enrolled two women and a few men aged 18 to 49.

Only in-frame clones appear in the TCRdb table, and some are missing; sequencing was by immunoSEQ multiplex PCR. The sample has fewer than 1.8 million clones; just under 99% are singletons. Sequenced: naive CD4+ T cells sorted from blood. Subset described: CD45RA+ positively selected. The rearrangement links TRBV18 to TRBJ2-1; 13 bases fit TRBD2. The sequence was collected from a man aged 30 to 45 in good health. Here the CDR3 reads CATRTSGSSILDEQFF. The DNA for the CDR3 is TGTGCCACCCGGACTAGCGGGAGCTCTATCCTCGATGAGCAGTTCTTC.